The 22 T cell receptor beta chains below all came from one sample that was sequenced in a study of T-cell reconstitution after alpha-beta-depleted transplantation in children. The TCRbeta library was prepared with unique molecular identifiers. TCRdb analysed the PCR reads with MiXCR anew, one entry per CDR3 protein. The sample lists around 490,000 distinct CDR3 sequences; about an eighth were seen once. The specimen was PBMCs, mostly from graft donor cells, collected 180 days after TCRalphabeta/CD19-depleted stem cell transplant. The receptors shown here come from a female patient aged 2 to 10 who had a stem cell transplant for aplastic anemia, so the T cells may come from the graft donor.

In its sample, this clonotype was seen a few times. The genes are TRBV29-1 and TRBJ1-1; D ambiguous. The V and J ends lost 0 bases and 6 bases respectively, with 17 bases between them. Per germline, CDR1 SQVTM and CDR2 ANQGSEA. This CDR3 is built from 15 residues. CDR3 DNA sequence: TGCAGCGTTGAAGATCCGGTGGTAGCCGGCTCTGAAGCTTTCTTT. Translation: CSVEDPVVAGSEAFF.

J is TRBJ2-1 and V is TRBV7-2, with 12 positions matching TRBD2. J gave up 7 bases and V 6 bases, and 10 bases lay outside the gene matches. The CDR3 is 16 residues long. CDR1 and CDR2 from the germline V gene are SGHTA and FQGNSA. The CDR3 region is CASRFDWTSGKNEQFF. The CDR3 DNA sequence: TGTGCCAGCAGATTCGATTGGACTAGCGGGAAAAATGAGCAGTTCTTC.

This clonotype was picked up a small number of times. The chain combines TRBV4-3 with TRBJ2-3; 9 bases match TRBD1. V gave up 0 bases and J gave up 6 bases; unmatched junction bases: 7. The CDR3 is 16 amino acids. Germline V gene lookup returns CDR1 LGHNA and CDR2 YSLEER. The CDR3: CASSQDYRGRPDTQYF. As DNA, the CDR3 is TGCGCCAGCAGCCAAGACTACAGGGGGCGACCGGATACGCAGTATTTT.

This clonotype was seen more than once but under ten times. V and J are TRBV20-1 and TRBJ2-5; D is uncertain. V gave up 1 base and J gave up 0 bases, with 12 bases separating them. The CDR3 extends over 15 amino acids. Germline-derived CDR1 and CDR2 are DFQATT and SNEGSKA (reference sequence). The DNA for the CDR3 is TGCAGTGCTAGAGGGGGTTTTGGGTACCAAGAGACCCAGTACTTC. Translating gives CSARGGFGYQETQYF.

The chain is built from TRBV4-1 and TRBJ2-4, with 8 bases lining up with TRBD1. The CDR3 loop spans 15 amino acids. J was trimmed by 6 bases and V by 4 bases; bases with no gene match: 8. The germline V gene encodes CDR1 MGHRA and CDR2 YSYEKL. The CDR3 sequence: CASSPEDRAPNIQYF. CDR3 nucleotides: TGCGCCAGCAGCCCAGAGGACAGGGCCCCAAACATTCAGTACTTC.

This clonotype was observed a few times. One end of the junction does not line up with germline, which may come from a read error. The CDR3 DNA follows: TGTGCCAGCAGTCAAGTGAGGAGGAACACTGAAGCTTTCTTT. Its protein is CASSQVRRNTEAFF. The rearrangement joins TRBV3-1 to TRBJ1-1; D gene unclear. Germline lookup yields CDR1 LGHDT and CDR2 YNNKEL (reference sequence). The CDR3 contains 14 residues.

Only a few counts were recorded for this clonotype. V usage is TRBV12-3 or TRBV12-4 and J usage is TRBJ2-5; 8 nucleotides align to TRBD1. This CDR3 comprises 14 residues. V was pared by 8 bases and J by 4 bases, with 9 bases of the junction left unmatched. CDR3: CASHRTGSPETQYF. The CDR3 region has the DNA TGTGCCAGCCACCGGACAGGGTCCCCAGAGACCCAGTACTTC.

The J gene is TRBJ1-1, the V gene TRBV12-3 or TRBV12-4, with D perhaps TRBD1 (6 bases). This CDR3 is 16 amino acids long. V was pared by 2 bases and J by 1 base, with 14 bases between. CDR3 residues: CASSLPRATGNTEAFF. For the CDR3, the DNA is TGTGCCAGCAGTTTACCCCGCGCGACAGGGAACACTGAAGCTTTCTTT.

The V and J genes are TRBV19 and TRBJ2-7, with a tentative D call TRBD2 (5 bases). Germline V CDR1 and CDR2: LNHDA, SQIVND (reference sequence). The length of the CDR3 is 15 residues. V lost 5 bases, J lost 2 bases, and 16 bases lay in between. This CDR3 reads CASSSHRTPTYEQYF. The CDR3 DNA reads as TGTGCCAGTAGTTCCCATCGGACTCCCACCTACGAGCAGTACTTC.

The rearrangement joins TRBV19 to TRBJ1-1, with unresolved D. CDR1 LNHDA and CDR2 SQIVND come from the germline V gene (reference sequence). Trimming removed 7 bases at V and 5 bases at J, with 20 bases between. This CDR3 has 15 amino acids. The CDR3 reads CASTNQARRRTEAFF. Here the CDR3 DNA reads TGTGCCAGTACAAATCAGGCCAGGAGAAGGACTGAAGCTTTCTTT. Drawing the rest from reference TRBV19 and TRBJ1-1, the complete variable domain is DGGITQSPKYLFRKEGQNVTLSCEQNLNHDAMYWYRQDPGQGLRLIYYSQIVNDFQKGDIAEGYSVSREKKESFPLTVTSAQKNPTAFYLCASTNQARRRTEAFFGQGTRLTVV.

V gene TRBV19 combines with J gene TRBJ2-7, with TRBD1 matching 10 bases. Germline V gene data show CDR1 as LNHDA and CDR2 as SQIVND (reference sequence). Trimming at V came to 2 bases and at J to 2 bases, leaving 18 bases not matched to a gene. This CDR3 comprises 20 residues. The CDR3 coding sequence is TGTGCCAGTAGTATATGGCGGGACAGGGGCCGCTCCACCCCCGCCTACGAGCAGTACTTC. Residues: CASSIWRDRGRSTPAYEQYF.

This clonotype came up a few times. V usage is TRBV6-6 and J usage is TRBJ2-7; 8 bases align to TRBD1. CDR3 length: 13 amino acids. Per germline, CDR1 MNHNY and CDR2 SVGAGI (reference sequence). Trimming removed 5 bases from V and 6 bases from J; junction bases left unmatched: 6. CDR3 amino acids: CASSHGTGFEQYV. The CDR3 region has the DNA TGTGCCAGCAGTCACGGGACAGGTTTCGAGCAGTACGTC.

This chain connects TRBV28 to TRBJ2-2; possibly TRBD1 for D (6 bases). The ends were cut back, 5 bases at V and 4 bases at J, with 14 bases in the middle. The germline V gene encodes CDR1 MDHEN and CDR2 SYDVKM. The length of the CDR3 is 15 residues. The chain's CDR3 is CASSGPGHFTGELFF. CDR3 DNA sequence: TGTGCCAGCAGTGGACCGGGACACTTCACCGGGGAGCTGTTTTTT.

This chain uses TRBV28 with TRBJ1-4; D is undetermined. The CDR3 is made up of 15 amino acids. V lost 5 bases, J lost 8 bases, and 18 bases lay in between. The V gene's germline CDR1 is MDHEN and CDR2 SYDVKM. The CDR3 region is CASSARPRRVEKLFF. CDR3 coding DNA: TGTGCCAGCAGTGCCCGACCCCGGAGGGTCGAAAAACTGTTTTTT.

This clonotype appeared a few times. The rearrangement links TRBV12-3 or TRBV12-4 to TRBJ1-1; maybe TRBD1 (6 bases). The CDR3 covers 12 residues. With 3 bases removed from V and 11 bases from J, the gap between germline ends came to 13 bases. For the CDR3, the DNA is TGTGCCAGCAGTTTTACTCCAGGGGCCGCTTTCTTT. Its translation: CASSFTPGAAFF.

This chain links TRBV20-1 with TRBJ2-1; 9 nucleotides line up with TRBD2. Germline V lookup: CDR1 DFQATT, CDR2 SNEGSKA (reference sequence). V was pared by 6 bases and J by 5 bases, with 11 bases of the junction left unmatched. The CDR3 length is 15 residues. The CDR3 DNA is TGCAGTGCGGGGGGGACTAGCAGGAGACACAATGAGCAGTTCTTC. This translates into CSAGGTSRRHNEQFF.

The sample holds a few counts of this clonotype. V and J are TRBV29-1 and TRBJ1-5; tentative D call: TRBD1 (5 bases). Trimming took off 4 bases at V and 6 bases at J, with 13 bases between the two ends. The CDR3 spans 13 residues. CDR1 and CDR2 from the germline V gene are SQVTM and ANQGSEA. The CDR3 DNA follows: TGCAGCGTTGTATGGGGGACCCGTCAGCCCCAGCATTTT. It specifies CSVVWGTRQPQHF.

A few counts support this clonotype. The chain is built from TRBV28 and TRBJ2-5, with D maybe TRBD1 (6 bases). The CDR3 contains 17 residues. Trimming took off 4 bases at V and 5 bases at J, with 23 bases between the two ends. Germline CDR1 and CDR2: MDHEN and SYDVKM. This CDR3 reads CASSYNRVGVRWETQYF. DNA of the CDR3: TGTGCCAGCAGTTATAACAGGGTTGGAGTGCGTTGGGAGACCCAGTACTTC. Drawing the rest from reference TRBV28 and TRBJ2-5, the complete variable domain is DVKVTQSSRYLVKRTGEKVFLECVQDMDHENMFWYRQDPGLGLRLIYFSYDVKMKEKGDIPEGYSVSREKKERFSLILESASTNQTSMYLCASSYNRVGVRWETQYFGPGTRLLVL.

This clonotype has more than one count but fewer than ten. This sequence joins TRBV7-8 and TRBJ1-1; TRBD1 agrees at 8 bases. Germline V gene lookup returns CDR1 SGHVS and CDR2 FQNEAQ. Trimming removed 4 bases from V and 0 bases from J; junction bases left unmatched: 10. The CDR3 loop spans 17 amino acids. In DNA form, the CDR3 reads TGTGCCAGCAGCTCCACCCCACGGACAGGGATGAACACTGAAGCTTTCTTT. Amino acids: CASSSTPRTGMNTEAFF.

This clonotype was observed a handful of times. The chain couples TRBV3-1 to TRBJ2-1, with TRBD2 matching 8 bases. V lost 1 base to trimming and J lost 5 bases; unmatched junction nucleotides: 7. The CDR3 runs to 16 residues. Germline assignment: CDR1 LGHDT and CDR2 YNNKEL (reference sequence). The CDR3 region is CASSQGPTSGDNEQFF. CDR3 DNA: TGTGCCAGCAGCCAAGGGCCCACTAGCGGAGACAATGAGCAGTTCTTC.

This clonotype has more than one count but fewer than ten. The chain carries TRBV6-2 or TRBV6-3 and TRBJ2-6; 7 bases agree with TRBD2. V trimming: 2 bases; J trimming: 2 bases; junction bases outside the gene matches: 12. From germline, CDR1 is MNHEY and CDR2 SVGEGT. CDR3 length: 19 residues. CDR3 amino acids: CASSYLERAGRAGANVLTF. CDR3 nucleotide sequence: TGTGCCAGCAGTTACCTAGAGAGGGCAGGGAGGGCTGGGGCCAACGTCCTGACTTTC.

There are a few counts of this clonotype. The gene calls are TRBV4-1 and TRBJ1-1; 7 nucleotides line up with TRBD1. Per the germline V gene, CDR1 is MGHRA and CDR2 is YSYEKL. The CDR3 has 16 residues. The junction had 8 bases not matched to a gene; V was cut back by 0 bases and J by 4 bases. This CDR3 is CASSQEGTGVFTEAFF. CDR3 DNA sequence: TGCGCCAGCAGCCAAGAGGGCACAGGGGTGTTCACTGAAGCTTTCTTT.